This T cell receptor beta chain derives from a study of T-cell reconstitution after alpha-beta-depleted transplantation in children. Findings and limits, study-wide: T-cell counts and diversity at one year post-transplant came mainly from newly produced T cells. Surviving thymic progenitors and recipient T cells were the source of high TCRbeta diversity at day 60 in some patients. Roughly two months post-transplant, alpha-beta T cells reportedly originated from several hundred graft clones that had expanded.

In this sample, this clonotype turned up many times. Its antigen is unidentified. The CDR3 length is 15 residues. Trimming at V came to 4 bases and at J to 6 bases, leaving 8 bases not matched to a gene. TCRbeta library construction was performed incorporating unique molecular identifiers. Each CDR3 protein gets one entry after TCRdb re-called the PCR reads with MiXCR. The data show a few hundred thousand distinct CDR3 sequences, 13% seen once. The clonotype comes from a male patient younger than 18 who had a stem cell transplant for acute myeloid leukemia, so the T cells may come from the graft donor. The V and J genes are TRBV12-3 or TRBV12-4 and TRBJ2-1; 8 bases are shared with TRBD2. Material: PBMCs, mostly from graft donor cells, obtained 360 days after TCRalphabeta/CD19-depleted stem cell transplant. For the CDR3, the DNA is TGTGCCAGCAGTTCCTCTAGCGGGTGGACCAATGAGCAGTTCTTC. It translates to CASSSSSGWTNEQFF.